This passage covers 8 T cell receptor beta chains from one sample sequenced in a study of blood T cell repertoires in COVID-19 (TCRdb year 2020). The library was produced with the immunoSEQ multiplex PCR assay. Sourced from immuneACCESS, this table was stored by TCRdb with only in-frame sequences that have V and J called. A share of the clones is absent; for the studies checked, an unresolved V gene accounts for under half, and the remainder has no known explanation. In all, the sample holds about 41,000 clones, and roughly 91% of those were seen once. In total, the top ten clones hold more than 4.5% of the sample. Material for sequencing was peripheral blood. These receptors originate from a human donor in a cohort sampled during active COVID-19.

V is TRBV5-1 and J is TRBJ2-1, with 14 positions matching TRBD2. Germline CDR1 is SGHRS and CDR2 is YFSETQ. The junction had 6 bases not matched to a gene; V was cut back by 3 bases and J by 16 bases. The length of the CDR3 is 13 residues. In nucleotides, the CDR3 is TGCGCCAGCAGCTGGGGGACTAGCGGGAGCCTCTTCTTC. Amino acids: CASSWGTSGSLFF.

The chain has TRBV6-5 and TRBJ2-7, with D tentatively TRBD2 (6 bases). V lost 6 bases and J lost 0, with 12 bases in between. Germline lookup yields CDR1 MNHEY and CDR2 SVGAGI. The CDR3 extends over 14 amino acids. The CDR3 region is CASRPGTYSYEQYF. Here the CDR3 DNA reads TGTGCCAGCAGGCCCGGGACTTACTCCTACGAGCAGTACTTC.

V gene TRBV19 combines with J gene TRBJ1-2; possible D gene TRBD1, 6 bases. V was shortened by 2 bases and J by 2 bases, with 15 bases between the two germline ends. The CDR3 runs 16 residues. CDR1 LNHDA and CDR2 SQIVND come from the germline V gene (reference sequence). The DNA for the CDR3 is TGTGCCAGTAGTATAATTATCGGACAGACAAACTATGGCTACACCTTC. Protein product: CASSIIIGQTNYGYTF.

The chain employs TRBV19 and TRBJ1-1; 9 bases fit TRBD1. The V gene end was trimmed by 5 bases and the J gene end by 3 bases; junction bases not matched to a gene: 4. The CDR3 runs to 14 residues. CDR1 and CDR2 (germline): LNHDA, SQIVND (reference sequence). CDR3: CASSVDRGYTEAFF. In DNA, the CDR3 is TGTGCCAGTAGTGTGGACAGGGGATACACTGAAGCTTTCTTT.

This chain links TRBV2 with TRBJ1-2; D not resolved. The ends were cut back, 5 bases at V and 2 bases at J, with 12 bases in the middle. This CDR3 comprises 14 residues. Germline assignment: CDR1 SNHLY and CDR2 FYNNEI. The CDR3 protein is CASSPVEVNYGYTF. CDR3 nucleotide sequence: TGTGCCAGCAGTCCCGTGGAGGTGAACTATGGCTACACCTTC.

The chain couples TRBV27 to TRBJ2-2; 7 positions match TRBD1. Germline values: CDR1 MNHEY, CDR2 SMNVEV (reference sequence). The length of the CDR3 is 17 residues. V trimming: 4 bases; J trimming: 1 base; junction bases outside the gene matches: 9. The chain's CDR3 is CASSSTSWTGNTGELFF. The CDR3 region has the DNA TGTGCCAGCAGTTCCACGAGCTGGACAGGGAACACCGGGGAGCTGTTTTTT.

The chain recombines TRBV3-1 (or the pseudogene TRBV3-2) with TRBJ1-2; TRBD1 matches at 7 bases. The CDR3 is 13 residues long. Losses at the gene ends were 6 bases for V and 7 bases for J; bases not matched to a gene: 8. Germline V gene sequence: CDR1 LGHDT, CDR2 YNNKEL (reference sequence). The CDR3 here is CASRAGQASGYTF. CDR3 in DNA: TGTGCCAGCAGAGCCGGACAGGCCTCTGGCTACACCTTC.

By share, this clone ranks as large. The chain is built from TRBV7-9 and TRBJ2-5; D not resolved. V was cut by 2 bases and J by 4 bases, with 5 bases left in between. This CDR3 spans 12 amino acids. CDR1 is SEHNR and CDR2 is FQNEAQ in the germline V gene (reference sequence). Written as DNA, the CDR3 is TGTGCCAGCAGCTTATGGCCAGAGACCCAGTACTTC. Its protein is CASSLWPETQYF. The complete variable domain, with remaining parts taken from reference TRBV7-9 and TRBJ2-5, reads DTGVSQNPRHKITKRGQNVTFRCDPISEHNRLYWYRQTLGQGPEFLTYFQNEAQLEKSRLLSDRFSAERPKGSFSTLEIQRTEQGDSAMYLCASSLWPETQYFGPGTRLLVL.